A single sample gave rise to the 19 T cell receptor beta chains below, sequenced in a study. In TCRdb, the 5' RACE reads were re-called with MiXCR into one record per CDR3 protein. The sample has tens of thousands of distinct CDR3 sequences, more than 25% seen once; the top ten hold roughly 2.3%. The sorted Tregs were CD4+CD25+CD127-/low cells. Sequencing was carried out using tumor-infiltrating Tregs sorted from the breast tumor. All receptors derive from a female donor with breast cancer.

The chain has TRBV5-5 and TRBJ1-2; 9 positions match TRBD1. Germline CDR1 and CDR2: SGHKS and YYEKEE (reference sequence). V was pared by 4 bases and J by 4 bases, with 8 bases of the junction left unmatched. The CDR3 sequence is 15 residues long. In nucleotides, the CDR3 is TGTGCCAGCAGCCCGGGACAGGGAGCCTTCTATGGCTACACCTTC. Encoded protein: CASSPGQGAFYGYTF.

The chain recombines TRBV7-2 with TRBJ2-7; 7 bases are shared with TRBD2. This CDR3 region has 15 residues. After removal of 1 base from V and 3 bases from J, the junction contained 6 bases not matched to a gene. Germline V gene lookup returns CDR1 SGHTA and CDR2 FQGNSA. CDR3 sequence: CASSLEASGHYEQYF. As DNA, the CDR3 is TGTGCCAGCAGCTTAGAGGCTAGCGGACACTACGAGCAGTACTTC. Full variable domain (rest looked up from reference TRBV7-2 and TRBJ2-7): GAGVSQSPSNKVTEKGKDVELRCDPISGHTALYWYRQSLGQGLEFLIYFQGNSAPDKSGLPSDRFSAERTGGSVSTLTIQRTQQEDSAVYLCASSLEASGHYEQYFGPGTRLTVT.

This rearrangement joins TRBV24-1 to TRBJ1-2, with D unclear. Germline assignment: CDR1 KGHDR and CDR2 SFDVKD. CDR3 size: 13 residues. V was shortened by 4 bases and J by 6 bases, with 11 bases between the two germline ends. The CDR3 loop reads CATSEARKDGYTF. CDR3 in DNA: TGTGCCACCAGTGAAGCCAGGAAGGATGGCTACACCTTC.

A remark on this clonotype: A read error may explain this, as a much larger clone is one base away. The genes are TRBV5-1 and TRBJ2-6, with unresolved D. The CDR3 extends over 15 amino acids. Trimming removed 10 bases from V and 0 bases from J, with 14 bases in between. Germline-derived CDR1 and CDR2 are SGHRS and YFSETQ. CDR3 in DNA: TGCGCCGGCAAGGTGGGGAACTCTGGGGCCAACGTCCTGACTTTC. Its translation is CAGKVGNSGANVLTF. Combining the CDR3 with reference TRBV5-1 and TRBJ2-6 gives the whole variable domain KAGVTQTPRYLIKTRGQQVTLSCSPISGHRSVSWYQQTPGQGLQFLFEYFSETQRNKGNFPGRFSGRQFSNSRSEMNVSTLELGDSALYLCAGKVGNSGANVLTFGAGSRLTVL.

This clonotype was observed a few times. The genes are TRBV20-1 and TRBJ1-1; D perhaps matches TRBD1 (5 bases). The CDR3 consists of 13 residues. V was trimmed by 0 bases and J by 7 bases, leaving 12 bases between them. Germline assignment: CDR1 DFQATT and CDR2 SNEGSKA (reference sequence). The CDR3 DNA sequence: TGCAGTGCTAGAGATTGGTCCAGGGATGAAGCTTTCTTT. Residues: CSARDWSRDEAFF.

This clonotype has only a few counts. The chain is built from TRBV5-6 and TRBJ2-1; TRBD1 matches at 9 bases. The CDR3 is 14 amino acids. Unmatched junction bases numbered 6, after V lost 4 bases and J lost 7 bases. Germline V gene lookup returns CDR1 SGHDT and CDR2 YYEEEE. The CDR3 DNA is TGTGCCAGCAGCCCCACGGGACAGGGTAATGAGCAGTTCTTC. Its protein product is CASSPTGQGNEQFF.

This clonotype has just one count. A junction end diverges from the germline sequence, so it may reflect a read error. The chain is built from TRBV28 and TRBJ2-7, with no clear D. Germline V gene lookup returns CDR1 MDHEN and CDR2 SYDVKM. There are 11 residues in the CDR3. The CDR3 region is CVSSFVYEQYF. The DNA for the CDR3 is TGTGTCAGCAGTTTCGTCTACGAGCAGTACTTC. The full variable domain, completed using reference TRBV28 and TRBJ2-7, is DVKVTQSSRYLVKRTGEKVFLECVQDMDHENMFWYRQDPGLGLRLIYFSYDVKMKEKGDIPEGYSVSREKKERFSLILESASTNQTSMYLCVSSFVYEQYFGPGTRLTVT.

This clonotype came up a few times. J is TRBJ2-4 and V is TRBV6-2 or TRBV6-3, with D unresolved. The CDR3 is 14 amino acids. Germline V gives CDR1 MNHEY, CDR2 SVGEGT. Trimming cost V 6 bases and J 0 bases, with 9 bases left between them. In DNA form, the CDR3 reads TGTGCCAGCAGATCTCCGTTAGCCAAAAACATTCAGTACTTC. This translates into CASRSPLAKNIQYF.

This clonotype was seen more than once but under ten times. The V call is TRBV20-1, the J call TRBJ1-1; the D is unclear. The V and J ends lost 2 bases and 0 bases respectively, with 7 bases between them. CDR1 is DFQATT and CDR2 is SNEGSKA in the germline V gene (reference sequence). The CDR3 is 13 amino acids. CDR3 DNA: TGCAGTGCTAGACAGAATGTGAACACTGAAGCTTTCTTT. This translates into CSARQNVNTEAFF.

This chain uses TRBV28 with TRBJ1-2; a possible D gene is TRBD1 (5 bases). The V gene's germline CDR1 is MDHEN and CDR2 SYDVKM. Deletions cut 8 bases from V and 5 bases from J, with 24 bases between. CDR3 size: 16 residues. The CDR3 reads CASRSGGTLNGYGYTF. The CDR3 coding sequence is TGTGCCAGCCGGTCCGGCGGGACCCTAAACGGGTATGGCTACACCTTC.

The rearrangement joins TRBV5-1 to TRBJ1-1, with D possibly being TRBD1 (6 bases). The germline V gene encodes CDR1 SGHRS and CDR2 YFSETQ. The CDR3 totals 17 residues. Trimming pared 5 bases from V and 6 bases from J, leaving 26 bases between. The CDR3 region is CASSPQGQLALYPEAFF. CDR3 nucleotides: TGCGCCAGCAGTCCCCAGGGACAACTCGCTTTATACCCTGAAGCTTTCTTT. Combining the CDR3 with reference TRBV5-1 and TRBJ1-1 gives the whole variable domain KAGVTQTPRYLIKTRGQQVTLSCSPISGHRSVSWYQQTPGQGLQFLFEYFSETQRNKGNFPGRFSGRQFSNSRSEMNVSTLELGDSALYLCASSPQGQLALYPEAFFGQGTRLTVV.

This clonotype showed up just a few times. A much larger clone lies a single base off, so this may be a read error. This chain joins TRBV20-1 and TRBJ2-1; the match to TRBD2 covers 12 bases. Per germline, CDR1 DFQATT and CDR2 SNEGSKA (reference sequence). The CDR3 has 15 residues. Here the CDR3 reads CSTRALAGGYNEQFF. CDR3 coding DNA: TGCAGTACTAGAGCCCTAGCGGGAGGGTACAATGAGCAGTTCTTC.

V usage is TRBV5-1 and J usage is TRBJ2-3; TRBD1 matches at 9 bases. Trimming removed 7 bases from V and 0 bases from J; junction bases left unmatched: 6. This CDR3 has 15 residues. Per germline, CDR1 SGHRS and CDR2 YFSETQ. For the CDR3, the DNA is TGCGCCAGCTACGCCGGACAGGGGAGCACAGATACGCAGTATTTT. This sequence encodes CASYAGQGSTDTQYF.

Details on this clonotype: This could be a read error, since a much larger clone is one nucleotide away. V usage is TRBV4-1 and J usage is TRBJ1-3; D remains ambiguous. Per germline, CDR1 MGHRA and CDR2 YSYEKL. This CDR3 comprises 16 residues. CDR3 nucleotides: TGCGCCAGCAGCCAAGATGATTGGGTGCGGGGAAACACCATGTATTTT. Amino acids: CASSQDDWVRGNTMYF.

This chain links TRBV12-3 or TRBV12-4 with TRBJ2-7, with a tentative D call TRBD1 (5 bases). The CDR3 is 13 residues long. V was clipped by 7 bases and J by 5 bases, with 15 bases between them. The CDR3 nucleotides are TGTGCCAGCACCCCAGGGCCAAAGGACGAGCAGTACTTC. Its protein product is CASTPGPKDEQYF.

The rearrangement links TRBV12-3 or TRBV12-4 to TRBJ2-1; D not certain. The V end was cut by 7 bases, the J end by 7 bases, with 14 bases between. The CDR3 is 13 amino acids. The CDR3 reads CASTLVMGNEQFF. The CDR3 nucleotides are TGTGCCAGCACCCTTGTAATGGGGAATGAGCAGTTCTTC.

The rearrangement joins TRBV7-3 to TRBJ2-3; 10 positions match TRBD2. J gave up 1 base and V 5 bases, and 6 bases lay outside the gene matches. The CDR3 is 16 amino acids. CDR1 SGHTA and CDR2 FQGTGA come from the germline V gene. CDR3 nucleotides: TGTGCCAGCAGCCCTAGCGGGGGAGGTGGCACAGATACGCAGTATTTT. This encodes CASSPSGGGGTDTQYF.

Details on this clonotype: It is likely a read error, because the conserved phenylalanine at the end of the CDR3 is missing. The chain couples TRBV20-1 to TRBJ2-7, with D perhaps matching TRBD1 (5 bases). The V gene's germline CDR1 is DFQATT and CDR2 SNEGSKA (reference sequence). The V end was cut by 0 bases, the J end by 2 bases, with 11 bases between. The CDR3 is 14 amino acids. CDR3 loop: CSARDPQGPYEQYC. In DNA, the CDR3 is TGCAGTGCTAGAGATCCGCAGGGCCCCTACGAGCAGTACTGC.

The CDR3 DNA follows: TGTGCCAGCAGCCTATCGACAGGGGCGAACACTGAAGCTTTCTTT. Encoded protein: CASSLSTGANTEAFF. This sequence joins TRBV11-1 and TRBJ1-1; 8 bases fit TRBD1. Trimming cost V 5 bases and J 1 base; bases outside gene matches: 6. Per germline, CDR1 SGHAT and CDR2 FQDESV (reference sequence). The CDR3 runs to 15 residues.